Sequencing of this T cell receptor (beta chain) was carried out in a study of T cells in localized non-small cell lung cancer. Profiling relied on immunoSEQ multiplex PCR, and the TCRdb table lists in-frame clones only, not all of them. The sample yields about 3,400 clones, 24% seen once. Broader study findings: Longer survival (overall) was linked to higher T cell density in blood. Uninvolved adjacent lung had higher T cell clonality than tumor and all other tissues. Tumor samples were not multi-region, leaving intratumor heterogeneity unexcluded. Detection in adjacent lung was observed for a median around 50 of the top 100 tumor clones.

This clone is classed as medium-sized (0.01 to 0.1%). The antigen remains undetermined. The sequences come from lung tumor tissue, collected before any cancer treatment. The sequence was obtained from a man aged 40 to 70 with stage II squamous cell lung carcinoma.

The CDR3 reads CASSHGTSGGDTQYF. The CDR3 nucleotides read TGTGCCAGCAGCCACGGGACTAGCGGGGGGGATACGCAGTATTTT. The genes are TRBV11-3 and TRBJ2-3; 15 bases match TRBD2. The junction had 3 bases not matched to a gene; V was cut back by 5 bases and J by 6 bases. There are 15 residues in the CDR3. Germline assignment: CDR1 SGHNT and CDR2 YENEEA.